The clone carrying this TCR beta chain was counted a single time. Per the study methods: Estimates of nucleated cell counts were drawn from the amplification of reference gene primers. The assay was immunoSEQ multiplex PCR, and TCRdb's table has in-frame clones only and misses some. That table supplies the V and J calls and clone size; D and trimming were determined from the DNA. The table includes roughly 120,000 clones, 80% to 95% detected once. These data belong to a study of blood T cell repertoires in COVID-19. About the study: In each case, the material was cDNA or gDNA derived from T cells, B-cell-depleted T cells, or PBMCs.

This CDR3 region has 13 residues. Trimming pared 5 bases from V and 4 bases from J, leaving 11 bases between. Per the germline V gene, CDR1 is MNHEY and CDR2 is SVGEGT. It was during active infection that Seattle patients were enrolled and then longitudinally followed. The receptor was derived from a man aged 45-60 years with COVID-19, enrolled during active disease. The rearrangement joins TRBV6-2 or TRBV6-3 to TRBJ1-2; D is ambiguous. Sequences were obtained from peripheral blood. CDR3 in amino acids: CASSDGGGYGYTF. CDR3 bases: TGTGCCAGCAGTGACGGAGGCGGCTATGGCTACACCTTC.